This TCR beta chain comes out of a study of CD8+CD57+ T cells in acquired aplastic anemia. About this clonotype: Its antigen is still unknown.

The CDR3 extends over 14 amino acids. CDR1 LNHNV and CDR2 YYDKDF come from the germline V gene (reference sequence). V was pared by 0 bases and J by 5 bases, with 4 bases of the junction left unmatched. Flow cytometry had shown expanded CD8+CD57+ cells in the patients chosen for sequencing. Researchers used genomic DNA as the template to profile TCR beta VDJ and CDR3. MiXCR, run by TCRdb on the reads, gives a single entry per CDR3 protein. Here the sample spans about 98,000 distinct CDR3 sequences, approximately 73% being singletons. Study outcomes and limitations: Significant differences in CD8+ Simpson's diversity were not observed between patients and controls.

The sequence was obtained from a human donor with aplastic anemia. Sample: sorted CD4+, CD8+, or CD8+CD57+ T cells (not recorded which) from PBMCs. The chain has TRBV15 and TRBJ2-7; 7 nucleotides align to TRBD1. The CDR3 here is CATSRETGIHEQYF. DNA of the CDR3: TGTGCCACCAGCAGAGAGACAGGGATCCACGAGCAGTACTTC.